A selection of T cell receptor beta chains follows, all from one sample in a study of cytomegalovirus exposure and HLA in healthy donors. Data came from immunoSEQ multiplex PCR; TCRdb stores just in-frame clones and leaves some out. The sample contains some 170,000 clones, approximately 86% of which appear only once. The sample consisted of PBMCs. Receptor source: a woman between 18 and 29 years old in good health and CMV-seronegative. CDR3s include the opening cysteine and the closing phenylalanine or tryptophan.

j_call v_call cdr3_aa
TRBJ2-7 TRBV2 CASWDRDTYEQYF
TRBJ1-1 TRBV9 CASSVAGLEAFF
TRBJ1-1 TRBV6-5 CASSYSRTGGTEAFF
TRBJ1-1 TRBV14 CASRPMGHEAEAFF
TRBJ1-1 TRBV5-1 CASTPTRVYDPGTEAFF
TRBJ2-5 TRBV5-1 CASSSTSGLETQYF
TRBJ2-1 TRBV7-9 CASSPRLAGGIGEQFF
TRBJ1-1 TRBV19 CASEDREGTEAFF
TRBJ1-5 TRBV5-1 CASSAGQENQPQHF
TRBJ2-5 TRBV11-3 CASSLGSFETQYF
TRBJ2-7 TRBV2 CASSESSGTGQDEQYF
TRBJ2-5 TRBV5-1 CASSPGREGGETQYF
TRBJ1-2 TRBV2 CASSSNPGLQGGYTF
TRBJ2-5 TRBV9 CASSSDSGFQETQYF
TRBJ1-5 TRBV7-2 CASSSRLGNQPQHF
TRBJ1-2 TRBV6-5 CASNPDRGGYTF
TRBJ1-1 TRBV2 CASSEPGGTEAFF
TRBJ2-7 TRBV7-9 CASSLAPGRNRDSGYEQYF
TRBJ1-1 TRBV5-1 CASSLEYMVANTEAFF
TRBJ2-5 TRBV4-2 CASSPDGSREETQYF
TRBJ2-1 TRBV27 CASGRGSYNEQFF
TRBJ1-4 TRBV2 CASIGQGGNEKLFF
TRBJ1-2 TRBV5-4 CASSLAGRNYGYTF
TRBJ1-1 TRBV27 CASPCQAPPEAFF
TRBJ2-1 TRBV5-1 CASSLTPSSLSSYNEQFF
TRBJ1-5 TRBV6-5 CASRGTGVPNQPQHF
TRBJ2-2 TRBV2 CASRRGGGNTGELFF
TRBJ2-7 TRBV12-5 CASGEMNRGWEQYF
TRBJ2-7 TRBV9 CASSVGDLGVYEQYF
TRBJ2-2 TRBV18 CASSRRSGTSGSIDGELFF
TRBJ1-5 TRBV18 CASSLDQSNQPQHF
TRBJ1-5 TRBV6-5 CASSYSRSDQPQHF
TRBJ1-1 TRBV7-2 CASSLGTGMNTEAFF
TRBJ2-5 TRBV7-8 CASSLVGAPSQETQYF
TRBJ2-5 TRBV2 CASSWGVGEQYF
TRBJ1-1 TRBV6-5 CASSISQGANTEAFF
TRBJ1-3 TRBV12-2 CASRLVEGNTIYF
TRBJ2-2 TRBV29-1 CSAAGPSVNTGELFF
TRBJ2-7 TRBV5-8 CAYRSGGSYEQYF
TRBJ1-1 TRBV4-1 CASSQVTGAIRFEAFF
TRBJ1-5 TRBV9 CASSVTPDRGQPQHF
TRBJ1-1 TRBV10-3 CAIRGHTEAFF
TRBJ1-1 TRBV11-1 CASSLHSGTGGAGTEAFF
TRBJ2-2 TRBV30 CAWSPVVETGELFF
TRBJ1-5 TRBV5-5 CASSFAYSNQPQHF
TRBJ1-1 TRBV5-4 CASSGNRVNTEAFF
TRBJ1-2 TRBV29-1 CSGEDREYGYTF
TRBJ2-7 TRBV19 CASSLLQGRQYF
TRBJ1-2 TRBV5-6 CASSFRDRLGGYTF
TRBJ2-7 TRBV7-6 CASSAGQGSYEQYF
TRBJ1-1 TRBV7-6 CASSLTAPLGQGNTEAFF
TRBJ1-3 TRBV7-9 CASSFPTTEVPDGGNTIYF
TRBJ1-6 TRBV30 CAWSVPGSYNSPLHF
TRBJ1-1 TRBV14 CASSLTLGEGAFF
TRBJ1-2 TRBV7-9 CASSHRGGSDYGYTF
TRBJ1-6 TRBV5-1 CASSVQGWSYNSPLHF
TRBJ2-1 TRBV15 CATTGREASYNEQFF
TRBJ1-2 TRBV4-3 CASSQGLGRGDYGYTF
TRBJ2-2 TRBV27 CASSLPRGTGELFF